This entry features one T cell receptor (beta chain) sequence. Its specificity is unknown. This sample was included in a study of T cells in Graves' hyperthyroidism and ophthalmopathy. The study, taken as a whole, reports: Blood held most thyroid clonotypes expanded above 0.001 frequency.

Patients showing uncontrolled infection, other autoimmune disease, pregnancy or lactation were ineligible. It was RNA transcripts that yielded the amplified TCR beta CDR3 regions. The study used the HTBI primer set for a first-round RT-PCR of the TCR CDR3. TCRdb reprocessed the multiplex PCR reads with MiXCR, giving one entry per CDR3 protein. In the table there are under 600,000 distinct CDR3 sequences, roughly a sixth of which are singletons. The CDR3 length is 15 residues. V was cut by 5 bases and J by 6 bases, with 20 bases left in between. CDR1 and CDR2 (germline): MNHEY, SMNVEV (reference sequence).

The V gene is TRBV27, the J gene TRBJ2-7; the D gene is possibly TRBD2 (5 bases). Sample: blood. The receptor comes from a woman in her thirties or forties with Graves' ophthalmopathy. The CDR3 nucleotides read TGTGCCAGCAGTACTTATGGGGAGACCTTGACCGAGCAGTACTTC. The encoded protein is CASSTYGETLTEQYF.